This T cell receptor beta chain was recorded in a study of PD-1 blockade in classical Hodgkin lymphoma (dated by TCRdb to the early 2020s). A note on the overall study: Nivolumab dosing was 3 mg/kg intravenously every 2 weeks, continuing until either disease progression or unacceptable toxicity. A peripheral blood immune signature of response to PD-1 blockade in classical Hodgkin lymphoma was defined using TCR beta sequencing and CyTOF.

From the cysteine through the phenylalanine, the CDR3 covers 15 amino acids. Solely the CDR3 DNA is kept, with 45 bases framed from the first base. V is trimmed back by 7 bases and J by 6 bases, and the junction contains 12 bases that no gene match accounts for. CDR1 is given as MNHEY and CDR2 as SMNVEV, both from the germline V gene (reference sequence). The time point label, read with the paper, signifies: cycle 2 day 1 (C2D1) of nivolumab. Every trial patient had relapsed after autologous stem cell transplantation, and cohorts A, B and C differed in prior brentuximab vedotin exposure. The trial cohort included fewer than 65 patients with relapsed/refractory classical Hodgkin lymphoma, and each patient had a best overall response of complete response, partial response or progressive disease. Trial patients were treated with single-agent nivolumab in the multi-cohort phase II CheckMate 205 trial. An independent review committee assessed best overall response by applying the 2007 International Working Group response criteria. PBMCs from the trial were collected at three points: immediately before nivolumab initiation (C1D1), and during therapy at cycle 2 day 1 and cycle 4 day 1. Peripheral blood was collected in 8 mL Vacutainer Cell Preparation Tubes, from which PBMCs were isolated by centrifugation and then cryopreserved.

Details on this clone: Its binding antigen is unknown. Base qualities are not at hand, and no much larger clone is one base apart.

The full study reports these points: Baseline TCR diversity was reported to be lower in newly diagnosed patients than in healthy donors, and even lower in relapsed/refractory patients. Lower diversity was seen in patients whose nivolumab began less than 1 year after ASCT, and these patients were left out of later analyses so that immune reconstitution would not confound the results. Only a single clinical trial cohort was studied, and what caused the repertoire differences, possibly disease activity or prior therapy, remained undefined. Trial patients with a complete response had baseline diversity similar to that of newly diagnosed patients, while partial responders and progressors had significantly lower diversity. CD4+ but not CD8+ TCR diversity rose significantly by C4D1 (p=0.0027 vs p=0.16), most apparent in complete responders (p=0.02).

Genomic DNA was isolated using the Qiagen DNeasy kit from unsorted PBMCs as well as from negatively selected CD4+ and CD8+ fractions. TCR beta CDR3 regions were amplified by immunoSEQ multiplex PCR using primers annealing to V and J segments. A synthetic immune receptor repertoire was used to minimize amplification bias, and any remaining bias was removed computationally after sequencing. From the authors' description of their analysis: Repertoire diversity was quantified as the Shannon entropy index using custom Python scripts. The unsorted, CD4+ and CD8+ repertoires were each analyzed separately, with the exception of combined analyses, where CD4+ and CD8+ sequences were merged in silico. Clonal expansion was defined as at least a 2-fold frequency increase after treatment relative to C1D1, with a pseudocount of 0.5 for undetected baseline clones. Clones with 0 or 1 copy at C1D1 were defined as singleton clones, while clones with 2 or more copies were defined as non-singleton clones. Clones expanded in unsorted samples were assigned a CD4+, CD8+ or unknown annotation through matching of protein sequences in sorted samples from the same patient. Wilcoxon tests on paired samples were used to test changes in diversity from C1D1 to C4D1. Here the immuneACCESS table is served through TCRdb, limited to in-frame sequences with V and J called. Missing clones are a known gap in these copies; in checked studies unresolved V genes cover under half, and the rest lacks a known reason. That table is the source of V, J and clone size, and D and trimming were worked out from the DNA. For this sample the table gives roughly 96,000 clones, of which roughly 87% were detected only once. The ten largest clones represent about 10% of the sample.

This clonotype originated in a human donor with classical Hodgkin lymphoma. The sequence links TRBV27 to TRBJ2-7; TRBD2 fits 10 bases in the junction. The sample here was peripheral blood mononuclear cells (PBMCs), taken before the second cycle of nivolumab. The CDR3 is CASTPAGLAGVEQYF. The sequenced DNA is TGTGCCAGCACCCCGGCAGGGCTAGCGGGGGTCGAGCAGTACTTC.